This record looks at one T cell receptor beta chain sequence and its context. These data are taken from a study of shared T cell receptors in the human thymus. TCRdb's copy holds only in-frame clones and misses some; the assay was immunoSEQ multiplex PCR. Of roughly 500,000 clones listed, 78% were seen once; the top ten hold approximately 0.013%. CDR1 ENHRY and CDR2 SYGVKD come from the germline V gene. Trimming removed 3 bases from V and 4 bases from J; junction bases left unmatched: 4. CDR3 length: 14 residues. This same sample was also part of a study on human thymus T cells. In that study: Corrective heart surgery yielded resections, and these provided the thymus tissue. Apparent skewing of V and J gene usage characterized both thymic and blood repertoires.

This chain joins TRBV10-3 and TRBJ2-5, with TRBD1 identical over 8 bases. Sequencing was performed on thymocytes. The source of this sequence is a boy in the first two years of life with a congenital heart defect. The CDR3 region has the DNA TGTGCCATCAGTGAAGGACAGGGAGCAGAGACCCAGTACTTC. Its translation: CAISEGQGAETQYF.